This paragraph covers one TCR beta chain sequence. Profiled with immunoSEQ multiplex PCR; TCRdb holds only in-frame clones, not every one. The data show around 69,000 clones, roughly 90% seen once. The record originates from a study of T cell changes during pregnancy in multiple sclerosis. This CDR3 has 13 amino acids. The ends were cut back, 0 bases at V and 3 bases at J, with 6 bases in the middle. Per the germline V gene, CDR1 is SGHRS and CDR2 is YFSETQ. V is TRBV5-1 and J is TRBJ1-2; D is unresolved. The TCR originated in a female donor with multiple sclerosis, enrolled in a pregnancy study. The material was CD8+ T cells from peripheral blood mononuclear cells, obtained before pregnancy. The CDR3 DNA reads as TGCGCCAGCAGCTTGGATCAGGACTATGGCTACACCTTC. Translating gives CASSLDQDYGYTF.